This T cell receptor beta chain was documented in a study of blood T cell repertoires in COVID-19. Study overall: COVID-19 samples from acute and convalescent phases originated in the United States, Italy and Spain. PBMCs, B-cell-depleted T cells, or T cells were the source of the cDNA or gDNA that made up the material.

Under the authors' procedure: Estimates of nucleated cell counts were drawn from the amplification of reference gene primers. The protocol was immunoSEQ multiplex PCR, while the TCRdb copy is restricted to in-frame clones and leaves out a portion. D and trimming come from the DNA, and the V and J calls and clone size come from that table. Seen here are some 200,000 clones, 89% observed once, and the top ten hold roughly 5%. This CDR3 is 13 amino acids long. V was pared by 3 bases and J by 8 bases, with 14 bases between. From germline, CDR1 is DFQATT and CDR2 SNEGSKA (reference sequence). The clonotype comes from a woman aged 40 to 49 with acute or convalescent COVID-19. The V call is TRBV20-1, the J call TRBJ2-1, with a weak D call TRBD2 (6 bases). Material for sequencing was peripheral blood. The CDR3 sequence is CSASPGGAYEQFF. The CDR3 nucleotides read TGCAGTGCTAGTCCCGGCGGGGCGTATGAGCAGTTCTTC.